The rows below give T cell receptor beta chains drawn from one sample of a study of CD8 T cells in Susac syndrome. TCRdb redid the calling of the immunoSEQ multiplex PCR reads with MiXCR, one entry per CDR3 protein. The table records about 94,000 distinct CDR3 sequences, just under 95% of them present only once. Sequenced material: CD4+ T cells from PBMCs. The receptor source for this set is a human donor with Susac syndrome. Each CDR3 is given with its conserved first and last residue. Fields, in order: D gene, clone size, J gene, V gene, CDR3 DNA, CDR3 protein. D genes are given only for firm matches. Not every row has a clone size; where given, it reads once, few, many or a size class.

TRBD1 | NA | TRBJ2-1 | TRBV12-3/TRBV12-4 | TGTGCCAGCACCACGGGACAGGGGCTCAATGAGCAGTTCTTC | CASTTGQGLNEQFF
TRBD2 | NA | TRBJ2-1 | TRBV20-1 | TGCAGTGCTGCCTCTTGGGGGGGATCCTACAATGAGCAGTTCTTC | CSAASWGGSYNEQFF
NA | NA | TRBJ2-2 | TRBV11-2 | TGTGCCAGCAGTATCAGACTGACCGGGGAGCTGTTTTTT | CASSIRLTGELFF
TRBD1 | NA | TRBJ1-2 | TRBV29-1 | TGCAGCGCACGGGGACAGGGGAGGTCTGGCTACACCTTC | CSARGQGRSGYTF
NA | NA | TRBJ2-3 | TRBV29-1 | TGCAGCGTTGAAGGGAGCGTCACAGATACGCAGTATTTT | CSVEGSVTDTQYF
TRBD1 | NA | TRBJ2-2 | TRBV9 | TGTGCCAGCAGCGCGACCGGACAGGCGAACACCGGGGAGCTGTTTTTT | CASSATGQANTGELFF
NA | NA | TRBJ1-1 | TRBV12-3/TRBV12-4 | TGTGCCAGCAGCCCCCCCGTGGCGGGAGCTGAAGCTTTCTTT | CASSPPVAGAEAFF
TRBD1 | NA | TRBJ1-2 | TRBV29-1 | TGCAGCGTTGGTGGGGACAGGAACTATGGCTACACCTTC | CSVGGDRNYGYTF
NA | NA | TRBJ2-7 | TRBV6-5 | TGTGCCACACTCCGGGACACCAGCTCCTACGAGCAGTACTTC | CATLRDTSSYEQYF
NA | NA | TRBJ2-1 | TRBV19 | TGTGCCAGATCCGAACGATGCCTTGGTGAGCAGTTCTTC | CARSERCLGEQFF
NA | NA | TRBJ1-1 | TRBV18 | TGTGCCAGCTCACCCCCCGGCTCCTACGGTGAGGCTTTCTTT | CASSPPGSYGEAFF
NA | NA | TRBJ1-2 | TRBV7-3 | TGTGCCAGCAGCTTGGGCGGGGGCAACTATGGCTACACCTTC | CASSLGGGNYGYTF
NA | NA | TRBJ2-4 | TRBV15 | TGTGCCACCAGCGGAGGCATTCTAGCCAAAAACATTCAGTACTTC | CATSGGILAKNIQYF
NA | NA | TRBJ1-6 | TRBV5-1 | TGCGCCAGCAGCCCCGACGGGAGCAGCGAACGTTCACCCCTCCACTTT | CASSPDGSSERSPLHF
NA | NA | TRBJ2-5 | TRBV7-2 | TGTGCCAGCAGCTTCCAGCGAGGGGGGGGACGAGAGACCCAGTACTTC | CASSFQRGGGRETQYF
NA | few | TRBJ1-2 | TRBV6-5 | TGTGCCAGCCTCAATCAGGACAGCAACTATGGCTACACCTTC | CASLNQDSNYGYTF
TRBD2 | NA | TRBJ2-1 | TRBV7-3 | TGTGCCAGCAGCCCCACTAGCGGCGCCCTTGGGGAGCAGTTCTTC | CASSPTSGALGEQFF
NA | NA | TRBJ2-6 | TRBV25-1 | TGTGCCAGCAGTGAACGACTCATTGGTGGGGCCAACGTCCTGACTTTC | CASSERLIGGANVLTF
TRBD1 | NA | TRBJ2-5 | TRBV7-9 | TGTGCCAGCAGCTCACAGGGGCACCAAGAGACCCAGTACTTC | CASSSQGHQETQYF
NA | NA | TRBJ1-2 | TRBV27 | TGTGCCAGCAGCCCTGTGGGACTCTATGGCTACACCTTC | CASSPVGLYGYTF
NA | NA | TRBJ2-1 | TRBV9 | TGTGCCAGCAGGGTCCTATCAGCCGCCAATGAGCAGTTCTTC | CASRVLSAANEQFF
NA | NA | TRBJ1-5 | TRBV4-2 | TGTGCCAGCAGCCAAGATCCAGGGGCTAGTCAGCCCCAGCATTTT | CASSQDPGASQPQHF
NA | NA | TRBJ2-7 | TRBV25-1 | TGTGCCAGCAGTGGGGACCGGGTCCAGCAGTACTTC | CASSGDRVQQYF
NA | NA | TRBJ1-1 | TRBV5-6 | TGTGCCAGCAGCCCATTCGCACTTGGGGGCTGGAGGATGAACACTGAAGCTTTCTTT | CASSPFALGGWRMNTEAFF
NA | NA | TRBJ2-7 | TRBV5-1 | TGCGCCAGCAGCTTGGAGGCCAACTCCTACGAGCAGTACTTC | CASSLEANSYEQYF
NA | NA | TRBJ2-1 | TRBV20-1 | TGCAGTGCTAGATCCCCCATTCCCAGCTCCTACAATGAGCAGTTCTTC | CSARSPIPSSYNEQFF